The source of this T cell receptor beta chain is a study of blood T cell repertoires in COVID-19. On the study more broadly: Samples representing acute and convalescent COVID-19 were sourced from the United States, Italy and Spain. T cells, B-cell-depleted T cells, or PBMCs supplied cDNA or gDNA.

This clone was detected only a few times. The authors' processing: Scientists estimated how many nucleated cells there were by amplifying reference gene primers. The method was immunoSEQ multiplex PCR; TCRdb's version includes in-frame clones alone and lacks a portion of them. The V and J calls and clone size are taken from that table; D and trimming were inferred from the DNA. The sample yields about 200,000 clones, about 90% seen once. Germline V CDR1 and CDR2: LGHDT, YNNKEL (reference sequence). V trimming: 0 bases; J trimming: 11 bases; junction bases outside the gene matches: 3. There are 13 residues in the CDR3.

Specimen: peripheral blood. This chain uses TRBV3-1 (or the pseudogene TRBV3-2) with TRBJ2-3; TRBD2 agrees at 9 bases. The clonotype was recovered from a man aged 55 to 70 with active or convalescent COVID-19. CDR3: CASSQEKAGGQYF. In nucleotides, the CDR3 is TGTGCCAGCAGCCAAGAGAAAGCGGGAGGGCAGTATTTT.